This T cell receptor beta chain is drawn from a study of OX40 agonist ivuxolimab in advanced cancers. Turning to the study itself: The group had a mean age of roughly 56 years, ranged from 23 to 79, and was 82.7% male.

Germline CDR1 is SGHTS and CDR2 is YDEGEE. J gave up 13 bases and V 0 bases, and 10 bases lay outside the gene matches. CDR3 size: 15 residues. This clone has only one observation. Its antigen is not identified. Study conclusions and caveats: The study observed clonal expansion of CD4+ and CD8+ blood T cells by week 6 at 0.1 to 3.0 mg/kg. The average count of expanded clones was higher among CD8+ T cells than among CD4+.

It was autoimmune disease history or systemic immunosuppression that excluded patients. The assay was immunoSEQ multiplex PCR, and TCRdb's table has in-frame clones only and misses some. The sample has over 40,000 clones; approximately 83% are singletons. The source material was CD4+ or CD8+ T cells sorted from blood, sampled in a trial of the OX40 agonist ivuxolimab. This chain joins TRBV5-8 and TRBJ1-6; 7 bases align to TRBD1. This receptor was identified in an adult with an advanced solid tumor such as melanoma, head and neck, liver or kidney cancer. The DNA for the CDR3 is TGTGCCAGCAGCTTGGCCCCAGGGACAGTTCTCCCCCTCCACTTT. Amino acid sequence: CASSLAPGTVLPLHF.